The next 10 T cell receptor beta chains were all read from a single sample in a study of blood T cell repertoires in COVID-19. Measured with immunoSEQ multiplex PCR; TCRdb has only the in-frame clones, and not every one. The table has about 140,000 clones, about 70% seen once. Sequenced: peripheral blood. The origin of the receptors is a man at least 80 years old with acute or convalescent COVID-19.

This clone turned up a few times. This sequence joins TRBV29-1 and TRBJ1-1; D is unresolved. Germline CDR1 SQVTM, CDR2 ANQGSEA. The CDR3 covers 14 residues. V was clipped by 5 bases and J by 0 bases, with 13 bases between them. The CDR3 sequence: CSVKPPTMNTEAFF. The CDR3 DNA sequence: TGCAGCGTTAAGCCACCAACTATGAACACTGAAGCTTTCTTT. Together with reference TRBV29-1 and TRBJ1-1, the CDR3 gives the full variable domain: SAVISQKPSRDICQRGTSLTIQCQVDSQVTMMFWYRQQPGQSLTLIATANQGSEATYESGFVIDKFPISRPNLTFSTLTVSNMSPEDSSIYLCSVKPPTMNTEAFFGQGTRLTVV.

The gene calls are TRBV5-1 and TRBJ2-7; perhaps TRBD1 as D (5 bases). V lost 1 base, J lost 5 bases, and 13 bases lay in between. The CDR3 has 14 amino acids. Germline V gives CDR1 SGHRS, CDR2 YFSETQ. The CDR3, as DNA: TGCGCCAGCAGCTTGAGGGCAGGGATACACGAGCAGTACTTC. Translating it yields CASSLRAGIHEQYF.

The chain carries TRBV5-1 and TRBJ2-1; D might be TRBD1 (5 bases). Germline V gene lookup returns CDR1 SGHRS and CDR2 YFSETQ. V shed 4 bases and J shed 2 bases, with 7 bases lying between them. This CDR3 has 13 amino acids. Here the CDR3 reads CASSRQTYNEQFF. CDR3 bases: TGCGCCAGCAGCAGACAGACCTACAATGAGCAGTTCTTC.

V usage is TRBV14 and J usage is TRBJ2-2; D may be TRBD2 (5 bases). The germline gives CDR1 SGHDN, CDR2 FVKESK. This CDR3 region has 13 residues. The V gene lost 3 bases and the J gene lost 6 bases, with 8 bases spanning the gap. The CDR3 nucleotides read TGTGCCAGCAGCCAGGCGGGCCCCGGGGAGCTGTTTTTT. As protein: CASSQAGPGELFF.

This clone was detected once. The chain carries TRBV7-2 and TRBJ1-4; D might be TRBD1 (6 bases). V lost 5 bases and J lost 6, with 13 bases in between. This CDR3 is built from 14 residues. CDR1 is SGHTA and CDR2 is FQGNSA in the germline V gene. As DNA, the CDR3 is TGTGCCAGCAGCCTAAACAGGGCTGATGAAAAACTGTTTTTT. Its protein product is CASSLNRADEKLFF.

The gene calls are TRBV6-5 and TRBJ2-5; 7 bases match TRBD1. CDR1 and CDR2 from the germline V gene are MNHEY and SVGAGI. The J segment lost 5 bases and the V segment lost 2 bases, leaving 8 bases of the junction unmatched. The CDR3 runs to 15 residues. The CDR3 here is CASSYETGSGETQYF. CDR3 DNA sequence: TGTGCCAGCAGTTACGAGACAGGGAGTGGGGAGACCCAGTACTTC.

The CDR3 here is CASSDGGNSYEQYF. The CDR3 DNA sequence: TGCGCCAGCAGCGACGGGGGGAACTCCTACGAGCAGTACTTC. The V call is TRBV5-1, the J call TRBJ2-7, with 7 bases that match TRBD2. CDR3 length: 14 residues. J gave up 0 bases and V 4 bases, and 4 bases lay outside the gene matches. Germline CDR1 and CDR2: SGHRS and YFSETQ.

V and J are TRBV25-1 and TRBJ1-4; 10 positions agree with TRBD1. CDR1 and CDR2 from the germline V gene are MGHDK and SYGVNS. The CDR3 consists of 16 residues. Trimming took 6 bases from V and 7 from J; bases not matched to a gene: 11. The CDR3 region has the DNA TGTGCCAGCAGCCTTGCTGCCGGGACAGGGGTTGAAAAACTGTTTTTT. It codes for CASSLAAGTGVEKLFF.

This clone was seen only a few times. The gene calls are TRBV27 and TRBJ2-2, with TRBD2 as a possible D gene (5 bases). The germline gives CDR1 MNHEY, CDR2 SMNVEV (reference sequence). The V and J ends lost 9 bases and 4 bases respectively, with 15 bases between them. The CDR3 covers 14 residues. CDR3 sequence: CARRRRLGTGELFF. The CDR3 DNA reads as TGTGCCAGACGGAGGAGGTTGGGCACCGGGGAGCTGTTTTTT.

The chain joins TRBV28 to TRBJ1-4; D perhaps matches TRBD1 (5 bases). V lost 7 bases, J lost 0 bases, and 12 bases lay in between. The CDR3 has 15 residues. Germline V CDR1 and CDR2: MDHEN, SYDVKM. CDR3 amino acids: CASTPGGATNEKLFF. The CDR3 DNA follows: TGTGCCAGCACCCCGGGGGGGGCAACTAATGAAAAACTGTTTTTT.